The source of this T cell receptor (beta chain) is a study of OX40 agonist ivuxolimab in advanced cancers. The overall study: Patients were dosed intravenously with ivuxolimab at 0.01 to 10 mg/kg every 2 weeks.

Here immunoSEQ multiplex PCR was the method, and the copy in TCRdb shows in-frame clones only, minus some. The table includes about 88,000 clones, around 87% detected once. Study-wide results and caveats: More expanded clones were found, on average, in CD8+ than in CD4+ T cells.

This CDR3 contains 11 residues. CDR1 is SGHDT and CDR2 is YYEEEE in the germline V gene. V was trimmed by 4 bases and J by 8 bases, leaving 9 bases between them. Researchers took blood at baseline, on cycle 4 day 1, and on cycle 7 day 1. Turning to this clone: The antigen is unknown.

Sequenced here: CD4+ or CD8+ T cells sorted from blood, sampled in a trial of the OX40 agonist ivuxolimab. The origin of this receptor is an adult with an advanced solid tumor such as melanoma, head and neck, liver or kidney cancer. The chain employs TRBV5-6 and TRBJ1-2; no clear D. For the CDR3, the DNA is TGTGCCAGCAGCCGGGCTTGGGGCTACACCTTC. Amino acid sequence: CASSRAWGYTF. The full variable domain, its missing parts supplied by reference TRBV5-6 and TRBJ1-2, is DAGVTQSPTHLIKTRGQQVTLRCSPKSGHDTVSWYQQALGQGPQFIFQYYEEEERQRGNFPDRFSGHQFPNYSSELNVNALLLGDSALYLCASSRAWGYTFGSGTRLTVV.